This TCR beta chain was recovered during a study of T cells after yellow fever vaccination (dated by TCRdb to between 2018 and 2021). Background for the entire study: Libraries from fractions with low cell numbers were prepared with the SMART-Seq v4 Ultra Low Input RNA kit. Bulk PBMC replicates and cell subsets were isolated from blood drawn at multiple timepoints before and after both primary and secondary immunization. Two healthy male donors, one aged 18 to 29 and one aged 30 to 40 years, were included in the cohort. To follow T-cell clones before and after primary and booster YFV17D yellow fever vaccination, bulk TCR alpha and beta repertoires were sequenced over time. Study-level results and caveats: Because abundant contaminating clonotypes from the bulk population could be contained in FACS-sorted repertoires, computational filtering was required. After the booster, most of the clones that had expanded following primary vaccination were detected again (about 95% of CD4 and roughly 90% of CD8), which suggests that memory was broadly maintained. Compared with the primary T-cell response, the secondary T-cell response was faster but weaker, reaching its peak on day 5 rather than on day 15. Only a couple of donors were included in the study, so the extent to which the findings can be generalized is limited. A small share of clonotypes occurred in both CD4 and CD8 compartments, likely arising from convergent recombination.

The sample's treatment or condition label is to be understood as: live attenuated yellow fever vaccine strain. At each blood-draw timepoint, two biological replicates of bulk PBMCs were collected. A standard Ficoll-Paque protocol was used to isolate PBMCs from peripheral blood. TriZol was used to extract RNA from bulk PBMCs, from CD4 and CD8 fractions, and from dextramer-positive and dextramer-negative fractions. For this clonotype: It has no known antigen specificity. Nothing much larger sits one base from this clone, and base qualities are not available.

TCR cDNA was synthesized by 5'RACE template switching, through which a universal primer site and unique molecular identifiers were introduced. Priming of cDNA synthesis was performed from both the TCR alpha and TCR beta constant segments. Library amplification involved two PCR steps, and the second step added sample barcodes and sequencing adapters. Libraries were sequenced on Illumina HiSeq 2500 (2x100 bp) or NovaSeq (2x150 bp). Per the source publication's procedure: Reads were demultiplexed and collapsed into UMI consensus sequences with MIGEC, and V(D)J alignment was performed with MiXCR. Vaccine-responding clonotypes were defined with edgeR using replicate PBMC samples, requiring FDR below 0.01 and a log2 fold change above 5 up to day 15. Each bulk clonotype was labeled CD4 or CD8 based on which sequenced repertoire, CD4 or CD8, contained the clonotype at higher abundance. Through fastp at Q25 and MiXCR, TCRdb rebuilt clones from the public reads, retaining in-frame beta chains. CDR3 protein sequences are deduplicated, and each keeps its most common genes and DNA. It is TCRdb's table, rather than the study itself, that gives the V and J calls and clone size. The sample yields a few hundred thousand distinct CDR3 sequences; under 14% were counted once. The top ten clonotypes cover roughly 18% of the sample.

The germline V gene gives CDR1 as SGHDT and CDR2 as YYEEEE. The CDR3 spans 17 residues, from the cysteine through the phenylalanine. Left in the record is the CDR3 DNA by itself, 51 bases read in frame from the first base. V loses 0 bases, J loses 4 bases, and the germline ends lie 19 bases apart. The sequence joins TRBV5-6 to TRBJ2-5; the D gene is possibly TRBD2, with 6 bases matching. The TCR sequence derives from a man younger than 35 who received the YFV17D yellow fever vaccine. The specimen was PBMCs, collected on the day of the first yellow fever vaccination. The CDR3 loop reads CASSLVRRGRKPETQYF. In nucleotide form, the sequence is TGTGCCAGCAGCTTGGTTAGACGGGGGAGGAAACCAGAGACCCAGTACTTC.